These T cell receptor beta chains were read from a single sample in a study of blood T cell repertoires in COVID-19. Here immunoSEQ multiplex PCR was the method, and the copy in TCRdb shows in-frame clones only, minus some. The data hold approximately 97,000 clones, with 70% to 90% observed a single time. The sequencing input was peripheral blood. Every receptor here comes from a man aged 50 to 59 with COVID-19, enrolled during active disease. CDR3s include the opening cysteine and the closing phenylalanine or tryptophan. D genes are given only for firm matches. A row's size may be missing; if present it is once, few, many or a size class.

v_gene,j_gene,d_gene,abundance,CDR3nt,CDR3aa
TRBV6-5,TRBJ1-2,TRBD1,-,TGTGCCAGCAGAGGGACAGGGGGGGGAGGCTACACCTTC,CASRGTGGGGYTF
TRBV29-1,TRBJ1-2,TRBD1,-,TGCAGCGTTGACCAGGGGGGCTATGGCTACACCTTC,CSVDQGGYGYTF
TRBV15,TRBJ1-1,-,-,TGTGCCACCAGCAGAGCCCAGGGTGGATCCACTGAAGCTTTCTTT,CATSRAQGGSTEAFF
TRBV5-6,TRBJ1-6,TRBD1,few,TGTGCCAGCAGCCCCGACAGGGGGCGGAATTCACCCCTCCACTTT,CASSPDRGRNSPLHF
TRBV6-1,TRBJ1-2,-,-,TGTGCCAGCAGTGAGCATGACTTTACCGGACAGACTAACTATGGCTACACCTTC,CASSEHDFTGQTNYGYTF
TRBV5-4,TRBJ1-1,-,-,TGTGCCAGCAGCGACCCAGGATCTATAAATGAAGCTTTCTTT,CASSDPGSINEAFF
TRBV11-2,TRBJ2-5,-,-,TGTGCCAGCAGCTTAGGGCCAGGCCCAGAGACCCAGTACTTC,CASSLGPGPETQYF
TRBV7-9,TRBJ1-2,-,-,TGTGCCAGCAGCCCACGGGACACCTCTAACTATGGCTACACCTTC,CASSPRDTSNYGYTF
TRBV11-3,TRBJ2-3,TRBD1,-,TGTGCCAGCGCGGGACAGGGGAATATTAGAGATACGCAGTATTTT,CASAGQGNIRDTQYF
TRBV5-1,TRBJ2-6,-,-,TGCGCCAGCAGCTTGGGACTGGCCTCTGGGGCCAACGTCCTGACTTTC,CASSLGLASGANVLTF
TRBV7-3,TRBJ2-1,TRBD2,-,TGTGCCAGCAGTTCACCCGGGACTAGCGGGGGGGCCGAGTCCTACAATGAGCAGTTCTTC,CASSSPGTSGGAESYNEQFF
TRBV2,TRBJ1-1,-,-,TGTGCCAGCAGTCGGGACCTAGGGGGGGGCACTGAAGCTTTCTTT,CASSRDLGGGTEAFF
TRBV7-9,TRBJ2-1,-,-,TGTGCCAGCAGCTCATATTCAGGCGTTTCGAATGAGCAGTTCTTC,CASSSYSGVSNEQFF
TRBV5-1,TRBJ2-1,TRBD2,-,TGCGCCAGCAGCTTGCAACTAGCGGGGGGGCTGAGCAATGAGCAGTTCTTC,CASSLQLAGGLSNEQFF
TRBV6-6,TRBJ2-7,TRBD2,-,TGTGCCAGCACCGCTCGCGGGGGGCTCATCTCCTACGAGCAGTACTTC,CASTARGGLISYEQYF
TRBV3-1/TRBV3-2,TRBJ2-1,-,-,TGTGCCAGCAGCCAAGATGTACTTTCTCCCTACAATGAGCAGTTCTTC,CASSQDVLSPYNEQFF
TRBV6-6,TRBJ1-2,TRBD1,-,TGTGCCAGCAGGGGACAGGGGGTCGCCTATGGCTACACCTTC,CASRGQGVAYGYTF
TRBV11-3,TRBJ2-2,-,-,TGTGCCAGCAGCCAGACAGGAACTAACACCGGGGAGCTGTTTTTT,CASSQTGTNTGELFF
TRBV14,TRBJ2-1,-,once,TGTGCCAGCAGCTACGGACAGAATACTAATGAGCAGTTCTTC,CASSYGQNTNEQFF
TRBV19,TRBJ1-4,TRBD1,-,TGTGCCAGTAGTCCCCGCAGGGGGGTATATGGTGAAAAACTGTTTTTT,CASSPRRGVYGEKLFF
TRBV5-1,TRBJ1-2,-,-,TGCGCCAGCAGCTTGACTCAGGGAAACTATGGCTACACCTTC,CASSLTQGNYGYTF
TRBV24-1,TRBJ1-1,-,-,TGTGCCACCAGTGACCCAGGCACTGAAGCTTTCTTT,CATSDPGTEAFF
TRBV6-6,TRBJ1-2,TRBD1,-,TGTGCCAGCAGTTACGACAGGGATCATGGCTACACCTTC,CASSYDRDHGYTF
TRBV4-1,TRBJ2-7,TRBD2,-,TGCGCCAGCAGCCAAGATATGGGACTAGCGGGGTTTTTTAACGAGCAGTACTTC,CASSQDMGLAGFFNEQYF
TRBV20-1,TRBJ1-5,-,-,TGCAGTGCTAGTCATAGCAATCAGCCCCAGCATTTT,CSASHSNQPQHF
TRBV28,TRBJ2-7,-,-,TGTGCCAGCAGTTTTTACAGGTTAAGCGAGCAGTACTTC,CASSFYRLSEQYF
TRBV29-1,TRBJ1-1,TRBD1,-,TGCAGCGTTGTCCAGGGGGCTTTTAACACTGAAGCTTTCTTT,CSVVQGAFNTEAFF
TRBV4-2,TRBJ2-1,-,-,TGTGCCAGCAGCCAAGGCTCAGGATTTCTCAATGAGCAGTTCTTC,CASSQGSGFLNEQFF
TRBV5-1,TRBJ1-2,TRBD1,-,TGCTCCAGCAGCCCTACAGGGGGCTGGGTTAGAGGCTACACCTTC,CSSSPTGGWVRGYTF
TRBV7-9,TRBJ2-4,-,-,TGTGCCAGCAGCTCACAGCCCCGACAGGCGGCCAAAAACATTCAGTACTTC,CASSSQPRQAAKNIQYF
TRBV7-6,TRBJ1-2,-,-,TGTGCCAGCAGCAACCAGGGTCAGGAGGGCTACACCTTC,CASSNQGQEGYTF
TRBV2,TRBJ1-1,-,once,TGTGCCAGCAGTGAAGTAGGAGGGTTTCGAGACACTGAAGCTTTCTTT,CASSEVGGFRDTEAFF
TRBV5-6,TRBJ2-7,-,-,TGTGCCAGCAGCTTATGGGGCACCTACGAGCAGTACTTC,CASSLWGTYEQYF
TRBV7-2,TRBJ2-1,TRBD2,-,TGTGCCAGCAGCAGGGAGGCGGGGGGATATAATGAGCAGTTCTTC,CASSREAGGYNEQFF
TRBV6-6,TRBJ1-5,-,-,TGTGCCAGCAGTTACTTCGGCAGGGGCCCGCATTTT,CASSYFGRGPHF
TRBV4-1,TRBJ1-3,TRBD1,-,TGCGCCAGCAGCCCCATTAGCCGGGACAGGGGAGTCGGAAACACCATATATTTT,CASSPISRDRGVGNTIYF
TRBV24-1,TRBJ1-2,-,once,TGTGCCACTGTGGACAGAAGGTATGGCTACACCTTC,CATVDRRYGYTF
TRBV6-5,TRBJ1-1,-,-,TGTGCCAGCAGAATAGACAGGATGAACACTGAAGCTTTCTTT,CASRIDRMNTEAFF
TRBV19,TRBJ2-1,-,-,TGTGCCAGTAGTCCTATTCGGGAGTCGAGCTCCTACAATGAGCAGTTCTTC,CASSPIRESSSYNEQFF
TRBV3-1/TRBV3-2,TRBJ2-1,-,-,TGTGCCAGCAGCCAAGATAGTCTAGCTTACAATGAGCAGTTCTTC,CASSQDSLAYNEQFF
TRBV6-5,TRBJ2-7,-,-,TGTGCCAGCACCTCGGCGTCGAGGTACGAGCAGTACTTC,CASTSASRYEQYF
TRBV19,TRBJ1-4,-,-,TGTGCCAGTACCCCTACAGGTGCAACTAATGAAAAACTGTTTTTT,CASTPTGATNEKLFF
TRBV28,TRBJ2-7,-,-,TGTGCCAGCAGTTTAAGTCAGAACGAGCAGTACTTC,CASSLSQNEQYF
TRBV15,TRBJ2-7,-,-,TGTGCCACCAGCAGAGATCGAGGCATCTCCTACGAGCAGTACTTC,CATSRDRGISYEQYF
TRBV10-3,TRBJ2-5,-,-,TGTGCCATCAACAGCAGATACCAAGAGACCCAGTACTTC,CAINSRYQETQYF
TRBV15,TRBJ1-5,-,-,TGTGCCACCAGCCCTGGACAGTTCAATCAGCCCCAGCATTTT,CATSPGQFNQPQHF
TRBV27,TRBJ2-5,TRBD2,-,TGTGCCAGCAGTCGGGGACTAGCGGGGGGTATAGAGACCCAGTACTTC,CASSRGLAGGIETQYF
TRBV19,TRBJ2-7,TRBD1,-,TGTGCCAGTAGTATCGGACAGGGGGGGACCTACGAGCAGTACTTC,CASSIGQGGTYEQYF
TRBV6-6,TRBJ2-2,-,-,TGTGCCAGCAGATCGAGCACTAGTGGCACCGGGGAGCTGTTTTTT,CASRSSTSGTGELFF
TRBV20-1,TRBJ1-6,-,-,TGCAGTGCTAGTTCAGGGGTCTCCTATAATTCACCCCTCCACTTT,CSASSGVSYNSPLHF
TRBV5-1,TRBJ2-5,TRBD2,-,TGCGCCAGCAGCCAGGGACTAGGGGGGGAGACCCAGTACTTC,CASSQGLGGETQYF
TRBV15,TRBJ1-3,TRBD1,once,TGTGCCACCAGCAGAGATCGGGACAGAGGAAACACCATATATTTT,CATSRDRDRGNTIYF
TRBV4-2,TRBJ1-6,-,-,TGTGCCAGCAGCCAGACCGTGGGTAGTGGAGATTCACCCCTCCACTTT,CASSQTVGSGDSPLHF
TRBV6-2/TRBV6-3,TRBJ2-7,-,-,TGTGCCAGCAGTTACTCAAGGGGCACTCACTCCTACGAGCAGTACTTC,CASSYSRGTHSYEQYF
TRBV12-3/TRBV12-4,TRBJ2-1,-,-,TGTGCCAGCAGTTTAACAGGGTATGAGCAGTTCTTC,CASSLTGYEQFF
TRBV5-5,TRBJ1-2,-,-,TGTGCCAGCAGCTTGGCTCCAGCTAACTATGGCTACACCTTC,CASSLAPANYGYTF
TRBV10-3,TRBJ2-6,-,-,TGTGCCATCAGTCATAACAGGGAGTTAAGCTCTGGGGCCAACGTCCTGACTTTC,CAISHNRELSSGANVLTF
TRBV5-5,TRBJ1-1,TRBD1,-,TGTGCCAGCAGCTTTGACAGGGGGAACCTTGTGAACACTGAAGCTTTCTTT,CASSFDRGNLVNTEAFF
TRBV11-2,TRBJ2-2,TRBD2,-,TGTGCCAGCAGCTCCTTCCCGGGGGGAGGCGGGGAGCTGTTTTTT,CASSSFPGGGGELFF